The source of this TCR beta chain is a study of spatial heterogeneity in lung cancer. General study results and limits: Expanded alpha and beta TCR counts within tumors tracked tumor mutation counts.

As for time point: sample taken at primary tumor resection. Tumor, nontumor lung or frozen PBMC supplied whole RNA that was sequenced unsorted. This clonotype counts as medium-sized. Antigen specificity is unknown. Since it is a stray read in a library aimed at alpha chains, this beta chain has a size that is not meaningful. Germline-derived CDR1 and CDR2 are KGHDR and SFDVKD. Trimming left V 5 bases short and J 10 bases short, with 14 bases between. The CDR3 has 13 amino acids. TCRdb re-analysed the 5' RACE reads in MiXCR, keeping a single row per CDR3 protein. Among thousands of distinct CDR3 sequences listed, 10% to 14% were seen once.

The specimen comprised lung tumor tissue, sampled at surgery. The TCR comes from a male donor with early-stage non-small cell lung cancer. The rearrangement links TRBV24-1 to TRBJ2-1; D call uncertain. CDR3 DNA: TGTGCCACCAGTGGGCCCCACCTTGAGGAGCAGTTCTTC. Translating it yields CATSGPHLEEQFF.